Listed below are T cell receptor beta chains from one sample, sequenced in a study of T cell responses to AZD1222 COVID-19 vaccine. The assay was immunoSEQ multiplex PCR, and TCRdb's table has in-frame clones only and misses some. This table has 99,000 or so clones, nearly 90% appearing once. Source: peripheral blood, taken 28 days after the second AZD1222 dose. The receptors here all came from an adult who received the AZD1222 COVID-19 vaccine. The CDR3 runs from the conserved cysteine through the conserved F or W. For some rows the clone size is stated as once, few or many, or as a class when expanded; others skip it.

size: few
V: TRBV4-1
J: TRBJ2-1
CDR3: CASSQDHPPGGPNEQFF

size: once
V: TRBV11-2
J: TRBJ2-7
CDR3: CASSLRGAISYEQYF

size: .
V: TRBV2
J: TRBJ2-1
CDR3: CASSEASGRALYNEQFF

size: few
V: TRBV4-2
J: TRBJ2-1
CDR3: CASSQDLDREQFF

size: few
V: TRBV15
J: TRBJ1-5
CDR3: CATSRGSQSNQPQHF

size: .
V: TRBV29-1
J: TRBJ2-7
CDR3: CSALLAGASEQYF

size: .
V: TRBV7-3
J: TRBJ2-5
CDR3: CASSLGLAGQGEQYF

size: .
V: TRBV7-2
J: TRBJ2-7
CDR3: CASSDERERYEQYF

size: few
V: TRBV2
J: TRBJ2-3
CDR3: CASRRWRGDLGTDTQYF

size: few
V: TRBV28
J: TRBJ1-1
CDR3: CASSLAILRGAFF

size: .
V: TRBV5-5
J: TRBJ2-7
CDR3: CASSLDGSYEQYF

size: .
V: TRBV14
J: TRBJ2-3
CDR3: CASRKTPGLAGFTDTQYF

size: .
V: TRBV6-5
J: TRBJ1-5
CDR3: CASSPLTGSNQPQHF

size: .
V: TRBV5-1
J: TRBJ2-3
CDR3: CASSLAGGGTDTQYF

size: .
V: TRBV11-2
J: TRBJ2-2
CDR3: CASSRDVNAGELFF

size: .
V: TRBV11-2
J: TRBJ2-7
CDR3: CASSLDGLESYEQYF

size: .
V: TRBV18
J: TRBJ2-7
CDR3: CASSPQAGTGRLTKLDEQYF

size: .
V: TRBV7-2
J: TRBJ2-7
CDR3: CASSARAGYEQYF

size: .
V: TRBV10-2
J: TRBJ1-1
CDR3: CASSEPGDYMNTEAFF

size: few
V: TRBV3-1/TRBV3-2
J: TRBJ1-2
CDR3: CASSQGYGYTF

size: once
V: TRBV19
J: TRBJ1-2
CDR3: CASMSGGANYGYTF

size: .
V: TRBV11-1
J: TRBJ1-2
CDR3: CASSLRDSQAYGYTF

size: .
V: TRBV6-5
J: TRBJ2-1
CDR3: CASIQLGSTNEQFF

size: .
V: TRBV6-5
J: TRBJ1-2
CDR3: CASSSPTGGGGYTF

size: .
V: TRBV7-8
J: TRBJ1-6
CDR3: CASSPKDRSNSPLHF

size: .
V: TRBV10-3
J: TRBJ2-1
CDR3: CAISESTDNEQFF

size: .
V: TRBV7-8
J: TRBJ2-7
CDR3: CASSRTGGDYEQYF

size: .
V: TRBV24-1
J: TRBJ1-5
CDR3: CATSDLDRQNGQPQHF

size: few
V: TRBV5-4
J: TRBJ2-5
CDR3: CASSLNRAGERTQYF

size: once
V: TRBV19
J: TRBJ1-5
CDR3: CASSTFNQPQHF

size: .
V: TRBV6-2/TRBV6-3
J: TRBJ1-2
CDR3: CASSYREDYGYTF

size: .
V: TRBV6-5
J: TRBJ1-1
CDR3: CATRDRNTEAFF

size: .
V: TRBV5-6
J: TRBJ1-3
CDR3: CASSLTGPSGNTIYF

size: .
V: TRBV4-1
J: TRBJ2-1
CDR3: CASSQFLPAPPYNEQFF

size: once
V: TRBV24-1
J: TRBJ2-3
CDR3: CATSRTGGTDTQYF

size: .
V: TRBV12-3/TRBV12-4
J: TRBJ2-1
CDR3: CASSLYNEQFF